This TCR beta chain comes out of a study of T cells in Graves' hyperthyroidism and ophthalmopathy. Study-level results: Model output signaled ophthalmopathy a median 6.5 months ahead of onset.

Researchers barred patients who had uncontrolled infection, other autoimmune disease, pregnancy or lactation. Clinicians diagnosed patients from clinical symptoms, serum thyroxine and TRAb, thyroid ultrasound and orbital computed tomography. There were TCR beta CDR3 regions amplified from RNA transcripts. HTBI primers drove first-round RT-PCR of the TCR CDR3. TCRdb re-called the multiplex PCR reads through MiXCR, storing one row per CDR3 protein. The sample holds about 350,000 distinct CDR3 sequences, about a sixth seen once. This clonotype was counted at least ten times. Its antigen is currently unknown. The TCR originated in a woman aged 40 to 50 with Graves' ophthalmopathy. Sequencing was carried out using blood.

Here the CDR3 DNA reads TGTGCCAGCAGTTACACACGGGGGGGGTTGGGAGAGACCCAGTACTTC. Its translation is CASSYTRGGLGETQYF. The gene calls are TRBV6-5 and TRBJ2-5; TRBD2 matches 8 bases. J was trimmed by 4 bases and V by 2 bases; bases with no gene match: 9. CDR3 length equals 16 residues. Germline V gene data show CDR1 as MNHEY and CDR2 as SVGAGI.